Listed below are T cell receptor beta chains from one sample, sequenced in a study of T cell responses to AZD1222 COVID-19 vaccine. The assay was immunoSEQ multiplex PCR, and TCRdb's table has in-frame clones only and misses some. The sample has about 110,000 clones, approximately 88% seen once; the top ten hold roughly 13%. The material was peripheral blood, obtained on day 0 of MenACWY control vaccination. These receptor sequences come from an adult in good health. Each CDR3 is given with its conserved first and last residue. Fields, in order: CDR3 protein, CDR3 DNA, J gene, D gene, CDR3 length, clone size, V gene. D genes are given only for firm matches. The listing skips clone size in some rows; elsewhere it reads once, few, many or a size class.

CATSRDINTIYF TGTGCCACCAGCAGAGATATCAACACCATATATTTT TRBJ1-3 . 12 . TRBV15
CASSVVRDNEYQETQYF TGTGCCAGCAGTGTTGTCCGGGACAACGAATACCAAGAGACCCAGTACTTC TRBJ2-5 . 17 . TRBV28
CASSFLTGERDTEAFF TGTGCCAGCAGCTTCCTAACAGGGGAGAGAGACACTGAAGCTTTCTTT TRBJ1-1 TRBD1 16 . TRBV5-6
CASSYRTRHTEAFF TGTGCCAGCAGTTACCGGACCCGGCACACTGAAGCTTTCTTT TRBJ1-1 . 14 . TRBV6-5
CASSVHQGLAKNIQYF TGTGCCAGCAGCGTGCATCAGGGTTTAGCCAAAAACATTCAGTACTTC TRBJ2-4 . 16 . TRBV3-1/TRBV3-2
CATRGDNGELFF TGTGCCACTCGGGGGGATAACGGGGAGCTGTTTTTT TRBJ2-2 TRBD2 12 . TRBV10-3
CASSLARDRDAPLHF TGTGCCAGCAGCTTAGCGAGGGACCGCGACGCCCCCCTCCACTTT TRBJ1-6 . 15 . TRBV7-8
CASSSPGLAGERETQYF TGTGCCAGCAGTTCTCCGGGACTAGCGGGAGAGAGGGAGACCCAGTACTTC TRBJ2-5 TRBD2 17 . TRBV28
CASSQSVGAYNEQFF TGCGCCAGCAGCCAGAGCGTAGGGGCCTACAATGAGCAGTTCTTC TRBJ2-1 . 15 . TRBV4-3
CASSITGDGELFF TGCGCCAGCAGCATAACAGGGGACGGGGAGCTGTTTTTT TRBJ2-2 TRBD1 13 . TRBV5-1
CASSLGDRHPYEQYF TGTGCCAGCAGTTTAGGAGACAGGCATCCCTACGAGCAGTACTTC TRBJ2-7 . 15 . TRBV27
CASQGQGYYTEAFF TGTGCCAGCCAGGGGCAGGGGTATTACACTGAAGCTTTCTTT TRBJ1-1 . 14 . TRBV6-5
CASSLEASGRDSYEQYF TGTGCCAGCAGCTTGGAGGCTAGCGGGAGGGATAGCTACGAGCAGTACTTC TRBJ2-7 TRBD2 17 . TRBV5-4
CASSQRQGSYEQYF TGTGCCAGCAGCCAAAGACAGGGATCGTACGAGCAGTACTTC TRBJ2-7 TRBD1 14 . TRBV4-2
CASSRGPVDEQFF TGTGCCAGTAGTAGAGGGCCCGTGGATGAGCAGTTCTTC TRBJ2-1 . 13 once TRBV19
CASSHDGTSAYNEQFF TGTGCCAGCAGCCACGACGGGACTAGCGCCTACAATGAGCAGTTCTTC TRBJ2-1 TRBD2 16 . TRBV4-2
CASSDRGPPYGYTF TGTGCCAGCAGTGACAGGGGCCCACCGTATGGCTACACCTTC TRBJ1-2 . 14 . TRBV6-1
CASTPVWDMNTEAFF TGTGCCAGCACCCCTGTCTGGGATATGAACACTGAAGCTTTCTTT TRBJ1-1 . 15 . TRBV7-2
CASSSGGVNEQYF TGTGCCAGCAGCTCCGGCGGGGTCAACGAGCAGTACTTC TRBJ2-7 . 13 once TRBV7-8
CASSRFDSGAEATNEKLFF TGCGCCAGCAGTCGCTTCGACTCAGGGGCCGAAGCAACTAATGAAAAACTGTTTTTT TRBJ1-4 . 19 . TRBV23-1
CASSSPGLGTDTQYF TGTGCCAGCAGCTCGCCGGGACTTGGCACAGATACGCAGTATTTT TRBJ2-3 . 15 . TRBV7-9
CASSMTSTGELFF TGTGCCAGTAGTATGACAAGCACCGGGGAGCTGTTTTTT TRBJ2-2 . 13 . TRBV19
CASSLESHWTSVGDTQYF TGTGCCAGCTCACTCGAGTCCCATTGGACTAGCGTAGGAGATACGCAGTATTTT TRBJ2-3 TRBD2 18 . TRBV18
CASSERQGYNSPLHF TGTGCCAGCAGCGAACGACAGGGGTACAATTCACCCCTCCACTTT TRBJ1-6 TRBD1 15 . TRBV11-2
CASSLVSGSYEQYF TGCGCCAGCAGCTTGGTTAGCGGGAGCTACGAGCAGTACTTC TRBJ2-7 TRBD2 14 . TRBV5-1
CASSLGAGLGTEAFF TGTGCCAGCAGCTTAGGGGCAGGGCTTGGCACTGAAGCTTTCTTT TRBJ1-1 . 15 . TRBV13
CASSPLGGWNEQFF TGTGCCAGCAGCCCACTAGGGGGGTGGAATGAGCAGTTCTTC TRBJ2-1 . 14 . TRBV7-9
CASRPTSYNEQFF TGTGCCAGCAGGCCTACGTCCTACAATGAGCAGTTCTTC TRBJ2-1 . 13 . TRBV13
CASSEADRDAYEQYF TGTGCCAGCAGTGAAGCGGACAGGGATGCCTACGAGCAGTACTTC TRBJ2-7 TRBD1 15 once TRBV2
CATSPPGPDYEQYF TGTGCCACTTCACCTCCCGGGCCTGACTACGAGCAGTACTTC TRBJ2-7 . 14 . TRBV19
CASSLMGQGYEKLFF TGTGCCAGCAGTTTAATGGGACAGGGGTATGAAAAACTGTTTTTT TRBJ1-4 TRBD1 15 . TRBV27
CACRGAGTDTQYF TGTGCCTGCCGGGGAGCGGGCACAGATACGCAGTATTTT TRBJ2-3 . 13 . TRBV6-6
CASSLYLRRPYEQYF TGTGCCAGCAGTTTATACCTACGGAGACCCTACGAGCAGTACTTC TRBJ2-7 . 15 . TRBV28
CASSGHRVRTGELFF TGTGCCAGTAGTGGCCACAGGGTACGGACCGGGGAGCTGTTTTTT TRBJ2-2 . 15 few TRBV19
CASSQGGRENTIYF TGTGCCAGCAGTCAAGGGGGCAGGGAAAACACCATATATTTT TRBJ1-3 TRBD1 14 . TRBV9
CASSSTRYNEQFF TGTGCCAGCAGCTCCACACGTTACAATGAGCAGTTCTTC TRBJ2-1 . 13 . TRBV11-1
CASSPTDRGLPGNQPQHF TGTGCCAGCAGCCCAACGGACAGGGGCCTCCCCGGTAATCAGCCCCAGCATTTT TRBJ1-5 TRBD1 18 . TRBV7-3
CASSSGYGYTF TGTGCCAGCAGCTCCGGCTATGGCTACACCTTC TRBJ1-2 . 11 . TRBV12-3/TRBV12-4
CASSLGGGTQTYEQYF TGTGCCAGCAGCTTGGGAGGGGGCACACAAACCTACGAGCAGTACTTC TRBJ2-7 TRBD1 16 few TRBV5-4
CASSPRGGRETQYF TGTGCCAGTAGTCCCAGGGGGGGAAGAGAGACCCAGTACTTC TRBJ2-5 . 14 . TRBV19
CASSTPGGSYGYTF TGTGCCAGCAGCACTCCAGGGGGCTCCTATGGCTACACCTTC TRBJ1-2 TRBD1 14 . TRBV7-2
CATSRDQGGREQYF TGTGCCACCAGCAGAGATCAGGGGGGGCGTGAGCAGTACTTC TRBJ2-7 . 14 . TRBV15
CASRAGTGVRNEQFF TGTGCCAGCAGGGCCGGGACAGGGGTTCGAAATGAGCAGTTCTTC TRBJ2-1 TRBD1 15 . TRBV7-9
CASSQEVGTGDYEQYF TGTGCCAGCAGCCAAGAGGTCGGGACAGGGGATTACGAGCAGTACTTC TRBJ2-7 TRBD1 16 . TRBV3-1/TRBV3-2
CASSPDWNYGYTF TGTGCCAGCAGCCCCGACTGGAACTATGGCTACACCTTC TRBJ1-2 . 13 . TRBV6-5
CASSLGGTLYSNQPQHF TGTGCCAGCAGCTTAGGGGGGACACTATATAGCAATCAGCCCCAGCATTTT TRBJ1-5 . 17 few TRBV7-6
CAWTQYMNTEAFF TGTGCCTGGACCCAGTACATGAACACTGAAGCTTTCTTT TRBJ1-1 . 13 . TRBV30
CASSLSGERDIQYF TGTGCCAGCAGCCTGAGTGGGGAACGGGACATTCAGTACTTC TRBJ2-4 . 14 . TRBV7-9
CASRLSGGSYEQYF TGTGCCAGCAGGCTGAGCGGGGGCTCCTACGAGCAGTACTTC TRBJ2-7 TRBD2 14 . TRBV28
CASTIMGGLNTGELFF TGTGCCAGCACCATAATGGGGGGGCTGAACACCGGGGAGCTGTTTTTT TRBJ2-2 . 16 few TRBV28
CASSQDPTSGWEQYF TGCGCCAGCAGCCAAGACCCGACTAGCGGATGGGAGCAGTACTTC TRBJ2-7 TRBD2 15 . TRBV4-3
CSGKTGVNTEAFF TGCAGCGGTAAGACAGGGGTGAACACTGAAGCTTTCTTT TRBJ1-1 TRBD1 13 . TRBV29-1
CASSPTWESSYNEQFF TGCGCCAGCAGCCCGACCTGGGAGAGCTCCTACAATGAGCAGTTCTTC TRBJ2-1 . 16 . TRBV4-3
CASSQGQISGNTIYF TGTGCCAGCAGCCAAGGCCAGATCTCTGGAAACACCATATATTTT TRBJ1-3 . 15 once TRBV28